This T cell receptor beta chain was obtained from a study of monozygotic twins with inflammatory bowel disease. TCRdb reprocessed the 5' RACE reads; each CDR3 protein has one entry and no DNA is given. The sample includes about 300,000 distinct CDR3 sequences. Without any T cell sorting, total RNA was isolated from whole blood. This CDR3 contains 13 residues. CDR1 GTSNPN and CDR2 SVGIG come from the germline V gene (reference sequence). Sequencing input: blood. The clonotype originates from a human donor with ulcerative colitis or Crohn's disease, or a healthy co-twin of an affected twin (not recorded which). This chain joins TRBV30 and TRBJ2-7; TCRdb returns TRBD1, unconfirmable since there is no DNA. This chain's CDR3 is CAWRGTATYEQYF.